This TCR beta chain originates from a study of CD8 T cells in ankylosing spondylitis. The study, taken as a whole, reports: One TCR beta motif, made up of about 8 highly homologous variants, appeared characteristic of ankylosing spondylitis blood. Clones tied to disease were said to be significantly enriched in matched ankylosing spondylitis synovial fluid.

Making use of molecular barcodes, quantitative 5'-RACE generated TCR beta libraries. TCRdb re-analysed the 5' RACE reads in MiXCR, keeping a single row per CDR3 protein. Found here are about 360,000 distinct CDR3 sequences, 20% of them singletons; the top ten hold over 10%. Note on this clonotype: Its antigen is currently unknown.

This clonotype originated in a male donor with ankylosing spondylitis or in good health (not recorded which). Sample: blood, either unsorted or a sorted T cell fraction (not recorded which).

The CDR3 nucleotides are TGTGCCAGCAGTCCCTTTGCCGTCCAGAGCTCCTACAATGAGCAGTTCTTC. This encodes CASSPFAVQSSYNEQFF. The chain couples TRBV6-1 to TRBJ2-1, with D uncertain. The ends were cut back, 5 bases at V and 0 bases at J, with 17 bases in the middle. The CDR3 extends over 17 amino acids. The germline V gene encodes CDR1 MNHNS and CDR2 SASEGT.